The entry below gives a single T cell receptor (beta chain) sequence along with its context. As yet, its antigen is unknown. The data derive from a study of blood T cells in healthy people across ages. Points from the study as a whole: Donor CMV infection status was unknown, possibly confounding age-related changes in expanded clonotypes.

Primed by a sample-barcoded 5' primer and a J-beta primer mix, a second PCR proceeded for roughly 7 to 12 cycles. Each CDR3 protein gets one entry after TCRdb re-called the 5' RACE reads with MiXCR. The data show about 1.8 million distinct CDR3 sequences, roughly 49% seen once. Individuals who donated were healthy Caucasians from Russia aged roughly 6 to 95. The CDR3 is made up of 13 amino acids. Germline CDR1 and CDR2: SGHVS and FNYEAQ. V was pared by 5 bases and J by 4 bases, with 10 bases between. The sequencing input was blood. The rearrangement uses TRBV7-6 and TRBJ2-3, with D unresolved. The TCR was taken from a middle-aged woman in good health. The CDR3, as DNA: TGTGCCAGCAGCCCCGGCCTTCCAGATACGCAGTATTTT. This translates into CASSPGLPDTQYF.